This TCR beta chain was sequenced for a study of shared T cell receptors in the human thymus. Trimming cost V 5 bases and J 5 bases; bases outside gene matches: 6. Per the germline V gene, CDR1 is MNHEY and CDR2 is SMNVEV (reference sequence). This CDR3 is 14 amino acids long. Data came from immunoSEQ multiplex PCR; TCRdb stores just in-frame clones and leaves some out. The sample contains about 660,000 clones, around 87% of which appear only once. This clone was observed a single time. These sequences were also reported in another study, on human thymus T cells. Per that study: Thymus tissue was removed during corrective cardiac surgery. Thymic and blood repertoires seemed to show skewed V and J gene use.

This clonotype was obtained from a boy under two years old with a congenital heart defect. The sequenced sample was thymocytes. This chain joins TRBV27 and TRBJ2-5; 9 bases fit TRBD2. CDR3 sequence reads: CASSMYLAGETQYF. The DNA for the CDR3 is TGTGCCAGCAGTATGTATCTAGCGGGGGAGACCCAGTACTTC.